Listed here are 7 T cell receptor beta chains from one sample, sequenced in a study of T-cell reconstitution after alpha-beta-depleted transplantation in children. TCRbeta library preparation incorporated unique molecular identifiers. TCRdb fed the PCR reads into MiXCR, producing one record per CDR3 protein. The sample carries some 50,000 distinct CDR3 sequences, around 9% recorded once. The sequencing here drew on PBMCs, mostly from graft donor cells, taken 60 days after TCRalphabeta/CD19-depleted stem cell transplant. The receptor source for this set is a male patient aged 2 to 10 who had a stem cell transplant for chronic granulomatous disease, so the T cells may come from the graft donor.

This clonotype was found many times. This chain links TRBV15 with TRBJ2-5; the match to TRBD2 covers 7 bases. The CDR3 runs to 17 residues. The junction had 12 bases not matched to a gene; V was cut back by 1 base and J by 4 bases. CDR1 is LNHNV, CDR2 YYDKDF, per germline (reference sequence). CDR3 in amino acids: CATSRASWGGVRETQYF. The CDR3 DNA reads TGTGCCACCAGCAGAGCATCTTGGGGGGGAGTTAGAGAGACCCAGTACTTC.

This clonotype was counted many times. The CDR3 region is CASRLAGGPHNEQFF. CDR3 DNA: TGTGCCAGTCGTCTAGCGGGAGGGCCCCACAATGAGCAGTTCTTC. The chain uses TRBV6-2 or TRBV6-3 and TRBJ2-1; TRBD2 agrees at 12 bases. The trim removed 9 bases at V and 5 bases at J, leaving 8 bases unmatched. The CDR3 consists of 15 residues. Germline V gives CDR1 MNHEY, CDR2 SVGEGT.

This clonotype occurred a few times. The chain is built from TRBV7-8 and TRBJ1-1; D perhaps matches TRBD1 (5 bases). Germline V CDR1 and CDR2: SGHVS, FQNEAQ. The CDR3 runs to 14 residues. Trimming cost V 2 bases and J 1 base, with 8 bases left between them. This chain's CDR3 is CASSLYGGNTEAFF. For the CDR3, the DNA is TGTGCCAGCAGCTTATACGGGGGGAACACTGAAGCTTTCTTT. The full variable domain, in which reference TRBV7-8 and TRBJ1-1 provide the parts outside the CDR3, is GAGVSQSPRYKVAKRGQDVALRCDPISGHVSLFWYQQALGQGPEFLTYFQNEAQLDKSGLPSDRFFAERPEGSVSTLKIQRTQQEDSAVYLCASSLYGGNTEAFFGQGTRLTVV.

This clonotype was observed at least ten times. This sequence joins TRBV7-2 and TRBJ2-3; TRBD1 matches at 7 bases. Germline assignment: CDR1 SGHTA and CDR2 FQGNSA. J was trimmed by 1 base and V by 5 bases; bases with no gene match: 6. CDR3 length equals 15 residues. The CDR3 nucleotides read TGTGCCAGCAGCCCAACAGGGACAGGCACAGATACGCAGTATTTT. This codes for CASSPTGTGTDTQYF. The full variable domain, with the rest looked up from reference TRBV7-2 and TRBJ2-3, is GAGVSQSPSNKVTEKGKDVELRCDPISGHTALYWYRQSLGQGLEFLIYFQGNSAPDKSGLPSDRFSAERTGGSVSTLTIQRTQQEDSAVYLCASSPTGTGTDTQYFGPGTRLTVL.

This clonotype has at least ten counts. The CDR3 DNA reads as TGTGCCAGCAGCACTAGGGGGGTCAATCAGCCCCAGCATTTT. Amino acids: CASSTRGVNQPQHF. The chain combines TRBV6-1 with TRBJ1-5; D is possibly TRBD1 (6 bases). This CDR3 spans 14 amino acids. V lost 6 bases and J 3 bases, leaving 12 bases between the germline ends. CDR1 is MNHNS, CDR2 SASEGT, per germline.

This clonotype has ten or more counts. The chain is built from TRBV9 and TRBJ2-3, with TRBD1 identical over 10 bases. V lost 3 bases, J lost 5 bases, and 6 bases stayed unmatched. CDR1 is SGDLS and CDR2 is YYNGEE in the germline V gene. The CDR3 length is 15 residues. CDR3 in DNA: TGTGCCAGCAGCGCAAAAGGGACAGGGGTAGATACGCAGTATTTT. The encoded protein is CASSAKGTGVDTQYF.

This clonotype was found many times. The rearrangement joins TRBV7-6 to TRBJ2-2; D unclear. Per germline, CDR1 SGHVS and CDR2 FNYEAQ. This CDR3 is 13 amino acids long. V dropped 3 bases and J dropped 1 base, with 3 bases sitting between them. CDR3 bases: TGTGCCAGCAGCTTGAAGAACACCGGGGAGCTGTTTTTT. Its translation is CASSLKNTGELFF. Full variable domain (remainder filled in from reference TRBV7-6 and TRBJ2-2): GAGVSQSPRYKVTKRGQDVALRCDPISGHVSLYWYRQALGQGPEFLTYFNYEAQQDKSGLPNDRFSAERPEGSISTLTIQRTEQRDSAMYRCASSLKNTGELFFGEGSRLTVL.